This TCR beta chain was recorded in a study of post-analysis software for immune sequencing data. Across the whole study: Relapsing-remitting, secondary progressive and progressive-relapsing forms of multiple sclerosis all featured among disease courses. Study results and caveats: Controls showed lower frequencies than patients for roughly 5 TRBV segments, and TRBV5-6, TRBV5-1 and TRBV20-1 were among these.

CDR1 and CDR2 from the germline V gene are DFQATT and SNEGSKA (reference sequence). CDR3 length: 17 residues. V was clipped by 0 bases and J by 3 bases; unmatched bases: 8. TCR beta cDNA libraries had unique molecular identifiers. Via MiXCR, TCRdb re-called the PCR reads, giving one row per CDR3 protein. The profile covers roughly 800,000 distinct CDR3 sequences, with approximately 53% appearing a single time and approximately 4.5% taken by the ten largest. A word on this clonotype: Its antigen is currently unknown.

Sequencing was performed on blood. The source of this sequence is a girl between 5 and 17 years old with multiple sclerosis. The J gene is TRBJ2-1, the V gene TRBV20-1; 10 bases align to TRBD1. The CDR3 region has the DNA TGCAGTGCTAGAGAGGCCTTCGGGACAGGGGACTACAATGAGCAGTTCTTC. Protein sequence: CSAREAFGTGDYNEQFF.